These 24 T cell receptor beta chains originate from one sample sequenced in a study of breast tumors, draining lymph nodes, adjacent tissues. TCRdb itself ran the multiplex PCR reads through MiXCR, one entry per CDR3 protein. The sample lists 130,000 or so distinct CDR3 sequences, 21% seen once, with 2.2% in the top ten. Samples came from axillary lymph nodes draining the breast cancer. Sequenced: axillary lymph node tissue. All receptors come from a female donor with breast cancer. Some clones in this sample may be carry-over from other donors' samples.

This clonotype was seen many times. The V and J genes are TRBV7-8 and TRBJ2-5, with no clear D. The CDR3 length is 12 residues. V was trimmed by 4 bases and J by 0 bases, leaving 3 bases between them. The germline V gene has CDR1 SGHVS and CDR2 FQNEAQ. CDR3 sequence (DNA): TGTGCCAGCAGCTGGGACCAAGAGACCCAGTACTTC. Translating gives CASSWDQETQYF.

Of note for this clonotype: Possible read error: a much larger clone is one base away. The chain employs TRBV11-2 and TRBJ1-2; possible D gene TRBD1, 5 bases. This CDR3 has 12 amino acids. In germline, CDR1 is SGHAT, CDR2 FQNNGV. CDR3 DNA: TGTGCCAGCAGCGGCCCCGGGGACGGCTACGCCTTC. This translates into CASSGPGDGYAF.

This clonotype was counted at least ten times. The chain links TRBV7-3 to TRBJ2-5; 10 positions match TRBD2. Looked up from germline, CDR1 is SGHTA and CDR2 is FQGTGA. V was clipped by 4 bases and J by 4 bases; unmatched bases: 6. There are 15 residues in the CDR3. The CDR3 bases are TGTGCCAGCAGCTCTAGCGGGAGTTTAGGAGAGACCCAGTACTTC. Translating gives CASSSSGSLGETQYF. The full variable domain, completed using reference TRBV7-3 and TRBJ2-5, is GAGVSQTPSNKVTEKGKYVELRCDPISGHTALYWYRQSLGQGPEFLIYFQGTGAADDSGLPNDRFFAVRPEGSVSTLKIQRTERGDSAVYLCASSSSGSLGETQYFGPGTRLLVL.

Many counts were recorded for this clonotype. The chain joins TRBV27 to TRBJ2-7, with D unresolved. Trimming took off 5 bases at V and 5 bases at J, with 13 bases between the two ends. In germline, CDR1 is MNHEY, CDR2 SMNVEV (reference sequence). CDR3 length: 13 residues. CDR3 loop: CASSRAPQDEQYF. The CDR3 DNA reads TGTGCCAGCAGTCGGGCACCTCAGGACGAGCAGTACTTC.

This rearrangement joins TRBV6-1 to TRBJ1-5, with D unclear. V was trimmed by 6 bases and J by 0 bases, leaving 12 bases between them. The CDR3 runs 15 residues. The germline gives CDR1 MNHNS, CDR2 SASEGT. The CDR3 reads CASRKNSPSNQPQHF. The CDR3 DNA is TGTGCCAGCAGAAAGAACAGTCCTAGCAATCAGCCCCAGCATTTT.

This clonotype was seen at least ten times. The CDR3 sequence is CATSDFGTQYF. In DNA, the CDR3 is TGTGCCACCAGTGATTTCGGGACGCAGTATTTT. The rearrangement joins TRBV24-1 to TRBJ2-3, with no clear D. CDR1 and CDR2 from the germline V gene are KGHDR and SFDVKD. The CDR3 length is 11 residues. With 1 base removed from V and 9 bases from J, the gap between germline ends came to 4 bases.

This clonotype was observed at least ten times. The V call is TRBV9, the J call TRBJ2-1; perhaps D is TRBD1 or TRBD2 (6 bases each). In germline, CDR1 is SGDLS, CDR2 YYNGEE. The CDR3 extends over 15 amino acids. V gave up 6 bases and J gave up 5 bases, with 18 bases separating them. The CDR3 nucleotides are TGTGCCAGCACCGTGGGGGCTAGCGCTAACAATGAGCAGTTCTTC. This translates into CASTVGASANNEQFF. Full variable domain (rest looked up from reference TRBV9 and TRBJ2-1): DSGVTQTPKHLITATGQRVTLRCSPRSGDLSVYWYQQSLDQGLQFLIQYYNGEERAKGNILERFSAQQFPDLHSELNLSSLELGDSALYFCASTVGASANNEQFFGPGTRLTVL.

On this clonotype itself: Just one base apart from a much larger clone, this may be a read error. The V call is TRBV7-6, the J call TRBJ2-2; 7 bases are shared with TRBD2. Germline values: CDR1 SGHVS, CDR2 FNYEAQ. This CDR3 region has 13 residues. CDR3 sequence: CASSWGGVGELLF. For the CDR3, the DNA is TGTGCCAGCAGCTGGGGGGGGGTCGGGGAGCTGCTTTTT.

This clonotype was detected ten times or more. The chain has TRBV2 and TRBJ2-3, with TRBD2 identical over 12 bases. CDR3 length equals 14 residues. Germline V gene lookup returns CDR1 SNHLY and CDR2 FYNNEI. V was pared by 6 bases and J by 5 bases, with 3 bases of the junction left unmatched. The CDR3 DNA reads as TGTGCCAGCAGGCCGGGACTAGCGGGAGATACGCAGTATTTT. Protein product: CASRPGLAGDTQYF.

Regarding this clonotype: A single base separates this from a much larger clone, so it may be a read error. The V call is TRBV29-1, the J call TRBJ1-2; D perhaps matches TRBD1 (6 bases). In germline, CDR1 is SQVTM, CDR2 ANQGSEA. This CDR3 contains 13 residues. V lost 5 bases and J 6 bases, leaving 16 bases between the germline ends. The CDR3, as DNA: TGCAGCGTTTGGGACACTCTTAGCCATGGCTACACCTTC. It is translated as CSVWDTLSHGYTF.

Details on this clonotype: A much larger clonotype is one base distant, so this may be a read error. V usage is TRBV19 and J usage is TRBJ2-1, with D perhaps given as TRBD1 or TRBD2 (6 bases each). There are 12 residues in the CDR3. Germline CDR1 reads LNHDA; CDR2 reads SQIVND (reference sequence). CDR3 in DNA: TGTGCCACCAAAAGGGGGGCTAATGAGCGGTTCTTC. It is translated as CATKRGANERFF.

This clonotype was recorded at least ten times. The V call is TRBV29-1, the J call TRBJ1-5; no reliable D call. The germline V gene encodes CDR1 SQVTM and CDR2 ANQGSEA. The CDR3 contains 13 residues. V lost 4 bases, J lost 1 base, and 8 bases lay in between. CDR3 sequence reads: CSVGVGSNQPQHF. DNA of the CDR3: TGCAGCGTTGGTGTCGGGAGCAATCAGCCCCAGCATTTT.

This clonotype showed up many times. V usage is TRBV5-1 and J usage is TRBJ2-3; 10 bases are a match to TRBD2. The CDR3 length is 15 residues. The germline gives CDR1 SGHRS, CDR2 YFSETQ. V gave up 4 bases and J gave up 5 bases; unmatched junction bases: 7. The CDR3 sequence is CASSATGLAVDTQYF. The CDR3 nucleotides read TGCGCCAGCAGCGCGACCGGACTAGCGGTAGATACGCAGTATTTT.

This clonotype showed up many times. The V call is TRBV2, the J call TRBJ2-1; 7 bases are shared with TRBD2. The CDR3 sequence is 14 residues long. CDR1 is SNHLY and CDR2 is FYNNEI in the germline V gene. V lost 6 bases to trimming and J lost 9 bases; unmatched junction nucleotides: 11. Written as DNA, the CDR3 is TGTGCCAGCAGGACTAGCACGGGCCCCGGTGAGCAGTTCTTC. Residues: CASRTSTGPGEQFF. The full variable domain, with the rest looked up from reference TRBV2 and TRBJ2-1, is EPEVTQTPSHQVTQMGQEVILRCVPISNHLYFYWYRQILGQKVEFLVSFYNNEISEKSEIFDDQFSVERPDGSNFTLKIRSTKLEDSAMYFCASRTSTGPGEQFFGPGTRLTVL.

This clonotype appeared a few times. A read error may explain this, as a much larger clone is one base away. Because it lacks the conserved phenylalanine or tryptophan at the end, this CDR3 is likely a read error. The chain has TRBV3-1 and TRBJ2-7; 11 bases align to TRBD2. The ends lost 1 base at V and 5 bases at J; junction bases unmatched: 13. This CDR3 has 18 residues. CDR1 and CDR2 (germline): LGHDT, YNNKEL (reference sequence). CDR3 loop: CASSQVPLLAGAVHEQYS. For the CDR3, the DNA is TGTGCCAGCAGCCAAGTCCCCTTACTAGCGGGAGCCGTCCACGAGCAGTACTCC.

This sequence joins TRBV20-1 and TRBJ1-1; D is undetermined. The V gene's germline CDR1 is DFQATT and CDR2 SNEGSKA (reference sequence). The germline V and J ends were trimmed by 5 bases and 1 base, with 14 bases remaining between them. The length of the CDR3 is 14 residues. The chain's CDR3 is CSAPRQVRNTEAFF. DNA for the CDR3: TGCAGTGCTCCCCGACAAGTCAGGAACACTGAAGCTTTCTTT.

This clonotype was recorded many times. The chain combines TRBV20-1 with TRBJ2-7, with 10 bases matching TRBD2. Germline CDR1 reads DFQATT; CDR2 reads SNEGSKA (reference sequence). V gave up 3 bases and J gave up 3 bases; unmatched junction bases: 5. This CDR3 contains 14 residues. In DNA, the CDR3 is TGCAGTGCTAGGGACGGGACTAGCGACTACGAGCAGTACTTC. Protein product: CSARDGTSDYEQYF.

This clonotype was seen repeatedly, ten times or more. V usage is TRBV5-1 and J usage is TRBJ2-3, with TRBD2 identical over 10 bases. V was pared by 0 bases and J by 5 bases, with 3 bases of the junction left unmatched. CDR3 length equals 15 residues. Germline V gene sequence: CDR1 SGHRS, CDR2 YFSETQ. CDR3: CASSLVASGRDTQYF. The CDR3, as DNA: TGCGCCAGCAGCTTGGTTGCTAGCGGGAGAGATACGCAGTATTTT.

A word on this clonotype: A read error is possible here, since a much larger clone lies one base away. This rearrangement joins TRBV20-1 to TRBJ2-1; 7 positions agree with TRBD2. Germline CDR1 is DFQATT and CDR2 is SNEGSKA (reference sequence). The CDR3 is made up of 14 amino acids. CDR3 coding DNA: TGCAGTGCTAGAGTCCGGGACTACTACGATGAGCAGTTCTTC. Translated, it gives CSARVRDYYDEQFF.

This clonotype was observed a handful of times. Written as DNA, the CDR3 is TGCGCCAGCAGCTCAGACGGTTTGGGCCAAGAGACCCAGTACTTC. Protein sequence: CASSSDGLGQETQYF. The gene calls are TRBV5-1 and TRBJ2-5, with D unresolved. Trimming removed 3 bases from V and 1 base from J, with 13 bases in between. Per the germline V gene, CDR1 is SGHRS and CDR2 is YFSETQ. This CDR3 spans 15 amino acids. The entire variable domain, with the rest obtained from reference TRBV5-1 and TRBJ2-5, is as follows: KAGVTQTPRYLIKTRGQQVTLSCSPISGHRSVSWYQQTPGQGLQFLFEYFSETQRNKGNFPGRFSGRQFSNSRSEMNVSTLELGDSALYLCASSSDGLGQETQYFGPGTRLLVL.

This clonotype was picked up many times. The genes are TRBV5-1 and TRBJ2-2, with D possibly called TRBD1 or TRBD2 (5 bases each). The germline V gene has CDR1 SGHRS and CDR2 YFSETQ. V gave up 4 bases and J gave up 0 bases, with 13 bases separating them. The CDR3 covers 16 residues. The CDR3 region has the DNA TGCGCCAGCAGCCTCCCGGGACCCACGAACACCGGGGAGCTGTTTTTT. Protein: CASSLPGPTNTGELFF.

The table lists this clonotype with many counts. The CDR3, as DNA: TGTGCCAGCAGCCAAAGTTGGGGCTCCTACGAGCAGTACTTC. Its translation: CASSQSWGSYEQYF. This chain links TRBV3-1 with TRBJ2-7; no reliable D call. V was cut by 2 bases and J by 0 bases, with 8 bases left in between. CDR1 LGHDT and CDR2 YNNKEL come from the germline V gene (reference sequence). The CDR3 spans 14 residues.

Details on this clonotype: This clone may be a read error of a much larger clone one base away. CDR3: CAWNVGAGTNEKLFF. In DNA, the CDR3 is TGTGCCTGGAATGTGGGCGCGGGAACTAATGAAAAACTGTTTTTT. This chain joins TRBV30 and TRBJ1-4, with no clear D. V lost 4 bases to trimming and J lost 1 base, with 13 bases between them. Per germline, CDR1 GTSNPN and CDR2 SVGIG (reference sequence). CDR3 length: 15 amino acids.

This clonotype was recorded at least ten times. V gene TRBV5-4 combines with J gene TRBJ1-2; D perhaps matches TRBD1 (6 bases). CDR1 is SGHNT, CDR2 YYREEE, per germline (reference sequence). Trimming took 0 bases from V and 8 from J, leaving 11 bases between them. The CDR3 length is 13 residues. The CDR3 loop is CASSLVGHRGYTF. The CDR3 DNA reads TGTGCCAGCAGCTTGGTGGGACATAGAGGCTACACCTTC.